These T cell receptor beta chains were read from a single sample in a study of control samples from healthy donors and cancer patients. Sequencing used immunoSEQ multiplex PCR; TCRdb keeps in-frame clones, though not all of them. The data contain fewer than 120,000 clones, over 75% of them singletons. The sequencing input was PBMCs. The receptors were sampled from an older woman with lung cancer. CDR3s leave out the opening cysteine and the closing phenylalanine or tryptophan.

j_call v_call cdr3_aa
TRBJ1-4 TRBV29-1 SVLGGNSNEKLF
TRBJ1-5 TRBV18 ASSTGQGGIAGQPQH
TRBJ2-1 TRBV27 ASSLWGNSYNEQF
TRBJ2-7 TRBV18 ASSPGTGGLYEQY
TRBJ2-3 TRBV9 ASSPGLDTYTDTQY
TRBJ2-3 TRBV7-8 ASSIGTSGTQY
TRBJ2-7 TRBV14 ASSSLAGNRNEQY
TRBJ2-5 TRBV3-1/TRBV3-2 ASSHLIRVGQETQY
TRBJ2-7 TRBV30 ACTRDSSYEQY
TRBJ2-1 TRBV19 ASSMSAGENNEQF
TRBJ1-1 TRBV6-5 ASSNPGNEAF
TRBJ1-1 TRBV5-1 ASSSGTANTEAF
TRBJ2-1 TRBV7-9 ASSASGGAYNEQF
TRBJ2-1 TRBV14 ASRSGQSPYNEQF
TRBJ2-5 TRBV6-2/TRBV6-3 ASSPGTGYGETQY
TRBJ1-4 TRBV27 ASSLWGAHEKLF
TRBJ1-1 TRBV6-4 ASSQEGGRTEAF
TRBJ1-1 TRBV19 ASTGWGAWTEAF
TRBJ2-6 TRBV19 ASGRVSGANVLT
TRBJ2-2 TRBV5-1 ASSLVSEYTGELF
TRBJ1-5 TRBV7-9 ASSLERSNQPQH
TRBJ2-1 TRBV21-1 ASSTLFCEF
TRBJ2-3 TRBV7-9 ASSSHLAGGGDTQY
TRBJ1-5 TRBV19 ASTTGANQPQH
TRBJ2-1 TRBV6-4 ASSVGTSGEQF
TRBJ2-7 TRBV15 ATSRDSGNLRSYEQY
TRBJ1-1 TRBV7-2 ASTERALRKAF
TRBJ1-2 TRBV4-3 ASSQTGKTYGYT
TRBJ2-3 TRBV21-1 ASSRWTSGVRKDTQY
TRBJ2-3 TRBV3-1/TRBV3-2 ASSQKNGGRTDTQY
TRBJ1-4 TRBV19 ASSSATGATNEKLF
TRBJ2-2 TRBV6-5 ASRGGQINTGELF
TRBJ1-6 TRBV6-5 ASSAGPYNSPLH
TRBJ1-5 TRBV30 AWSEGDSNQPQH
TRBJ1-1 TRBV4-2 ASSQDFGVDTEAF
TRBJ1-1 TRBV6-5 ASSYDRGRTEAF
TRBJ1-3 TRBV4-1 ASSQIIRRLNTIY
TRBJ1-1 TRBV6-5 ASSYEGWSTEAF
TRBJ2-7 TRBV3-1/TRBV3-2 ASPGKRSSYEQY
TRBJ2-4 TRBV6-2/TRBV6-3 ASSADYLAKNIQY
TRBJ1-6 TRBV19 ASSTGSRSNSPLH
TRBJ1-1 TRBV6-5 ASSFDPVRTEAF
TRBJ1-1 TRBV7-2 ASSSQGDTEAF
TRBJ1-2 TRBV28 ASSSWQTLNYGYT
TRBJ2-1 TRBV28 ASSPGLAGNNEQF
TRBJ1-5 TRBV6-1 ASSDSGNQPQH
TRBJ2-5 TRBV5-4 ASSGWGETQY
TRBJ2-1 TRBV4-2 ASSPQEVGQGAYNEQF
TRBJ2-5 TRBV6-5 ASRRDRGQETQY
TRBJ2-1 TRBV3-1/TRBV3-2 ASSQTVSYNEQF
TRBJ1-6 TRBV11-3 ASSLTAYNSPLH
TRBJ1-6 TRBV5-4 ASSLGAPTSSYNSPLH